This T cell receptor beta chain was captured in a study of shared clonotypes between healthy human individuals. Study results and caveats: Sequencing depth was predicted to influence how clonotypes are shared among donors. The study found lower generation probabilities in non-shared clonotypes than in those shared by all four donors. Between four donors, naive CD4 clonotypes were shared at a level of approximately 5%.

Trimming pared 3 bases from V and 4 bases from J, leaving 7 bases between. The CDR3 covers 13 residues. In germline, CDR1 is SEHNR, CDR2 FQNEAQ (reference sequence). A word on this clone: Its antigen is still unknown.

Only Caucasian adults living in Nashville, Tennessee made up the donor group. Using immunoSEQ multiplex PCR, the repertoire was profiled, and TCRdb retains in-frame clones only, with some absent. This table has 2 million to 3 million clones, 90% to 95% appearing once. The receptor was derived from a man aged 18 to 29 in good health. Some clones in this sample may be carry-over from other donors' samples. This sequence joins TRBV7-9 and TRBJ2-1; D gene unclear. The sample consisted of naive CD4+ T cells from PBMCs. This sample's subset: CD45RA+ positively selected. The CDR3 DNA sequence: TGTGCCAGCAGCTTCGGACCATACAATGAGCAGTTCTTC. Translated: CASSFGPYNEQFF.